The rows below give T cell receptor beta chains drawn from one sample of a study of blood T cell repertoires in COVID-19. Profiling relied on immunoSEQ multiplex PCR, and the TCRdb table lists in-frame clones only, not all of them. The table lists approximately 190,000 clones, around 82% of them singletons. The sequenced sample was PBMCs or T cells enriched from blood (not recorded which). The receptors stem from a middle-aged man who had recovered from COVID-19. Both conserved end residues are part of each CDR3. Each record gives: V gene, D gene, J gene, CDR3 length, clone size, CDR3 DNA, CDR3 protein. D genes are given only for firm matches. Clone size is not always given. Where it is, it says once, few, many or a class for expanded clones.

V gene: TRBV10-2; D gene: TRBD2; J gene: TRBJ2-3; CDR3 length: 15; clone size: once; CDR3 DNA: TGCGCCAGCAGTGAGCCTAGCGGGGGGGCAGATACGCAGTATTTT; CDR3 protein: CASSEPSGGADTQYF
V gene: TRBV30; D gene: TRBD2; J gene: TRBJ2-2; CDR3 length: 14; clone size: NA; CDR3 DNA: TGTGCCTGGAGGCGGGGGGGCCCCACCGGGGAGCTGTTTTTT; CDR3 protein: CAWRRGGPTGELFF
V gene: TRBV30; D gene: NA; J gene: TRBJ1-1; CDR3 length: 18; clone size: NA; CDR3 DNA: TGTGCCTGGAGTGTAGCATTAGTGGCTTTGAGGATGAACACTGAAGCTTTCTTT; CDR3 protein: CAWSVALVALRMNTEAFF
V gene: TRBV6-2/TRBV6-3; D gene: NA; J gene: TRBJ2-7; CDR3 length: 14; clone size: NA; CDR3 DNA: TGTGCCAGCAGTTACTCCGCTAGCTCCTACGAGCAGTACTTC; CDR3 protein: CASSYSASSYEQYF
V gene: TRBV5-6; D gene: TRBD1; J gene: TRBJ2-7; CDR3 length: 13; clone size: NA; CDR3 DNA: TGTGCCAGCAGCTTGTGGGACAGGGAAGGGCAGTACTTC; CDR3 protein: CASSLWDREGQYF
V gene: TRBV5-1; D gene: TRBD2; J gene: TRBJ2-1; CDR3 length: 17; clone size: NA; CDR3 DNA: TGCGCCAGCAGCTTTCGGCTAGCGGGGGGGATTGGCAATGAGCAGTTCTTC; CDR3 protein: CASSFRLAGGIGNEQFF
V gene: TRBV6-5; D gene: TRBD1; J gene: TRBJ2-7; CDR3 length: 14; clone size: few; CDR3 DNA: TGTGCCAGCAGCTCCGGGACAGGGGGCTACGAGCAGTACTTC; CDR3 protein: CASSSGTGGYEQYF
V gene: TRBV29-1; D gene: TRBD1; J gene: TRBJ1-1; CDR3 length: 13; clone size: NA; CDR3 DNA: TGCAGCGCAACGGACAGGGTCGACACTGAAGCTTTCTTT; CDR3 protein: CSATDRVDTEAFF
V gene: TRBV19; D gene: NA; J gene: TRBJ2-7; CDR3 length: 13; clone size: once; CDR3 DNA: TGTGCCAGTAGTATAAGGAGCAACTACGAGCAGTACTTC; CDR3 protein: CASSIRSNYEQYF
V gene: TRBV7-7; D gene: NA; J gene: TRBJ2-1; CDR3 length: 15; clone size: NA; CDR3 DNA: TGTGCCAGCAGCTTAGGGCAGGGTGCCTACAATGAGCAGTTCTTC; CDR3 protein: CASSLGQGAYNEQFF
V gene: TRBV5-8; D gene: TRBD1; J gene: TRBJ1-1; CDR3 length: 16; clone size: NA; CDR3 DNA: TGTGCCAGCAGCATCGGACAGGGGCGGAAGAACACTGAAGCTTTCTTT; CDR3 protein: CASSIGQGRKNTEAFF
V gene: TRBV14; D gene: NA; J gene: TRBJ2-1; CDR3 length: 14; clone size: NA; CDR3 DNA: TGTGCCAGCAGCCCGTGGGTCGGAGACAATGAGCAGTTCTTC; CDR3 protein: CASSPWVGDNEQFF
V gene: TRBV18; D gene: NA; J gene: TRBJ1-1; CDR3 length: 14; clone size: NA; CDR3 DNA: TGTGCCAGCTCACCCCAACAGGGCAACACTGAAGCTTTCTTT; CDR3 protein: CASSPQQGNTEAFF
V gene: TRBV2; D gene: NA; J gene: TRBJ1-1; CDR3 length: 13; clone size: NA; CDR3 DNA: TGTGCCAGCAGTGTAGGACAGAACACTGAAGCTTTCTTT; CDR3 protein: CASSVGQNTEAFF
V gene: TRBV5-6; D gene: NA; J gene: TRBJ2-7; CDR3 length: 14; clone size: NA; CDR3 DNA: TGTGCCAGCAGCTTGCTGGGCAATACGTACGAGCAGTACTTC; CDR3 protein: CASSLLGNTYEQYF
V gene: TRBV5-4; D gene: NA; J gene: TRBJ1-2; CDR3 length: 15; clone size: once; CDR3 DNA: TGTGCCAGCAGCTTGGCATCGCGACAGAACTATGGCTACACCTTC; CDR3 protein: CASSLASRQNYGYTF
V gene: TRBV4-2; D gene: NA; J gene: TRBJ1-2; CDR3 length: 13; clone size: once; CDR3 DNA: TGTGCCAGCAGCCACAGGGAGGACTATGGCTACACCTTC; CDR3 protein: CASSHREDYGYTF
V gene: TRBV7-2; D gene: TRBD2; J gene: TRBJ2-5; CDR3 length: 16; clone size: NA; CDR3 DNA: TGTGCCAGCAGCTTTTGGCGGGGGGGCAACGGGGAGACCCAGTACTTC; CDR3 protein: CASSFWRGGNGETQYF
V gene: TRBV18; D gene: NA; J gene: TRBJ2-7; CDR3 length: 14; clone size: NA; CDR3 DNA: TGTGCCAGCTCCCCGAACTTCGACAGTTACGAGCAGTACTTC; CDR3 protein: CASSPNFDSYEQYF
V gene: TRBV18; D gene: NA; J gene: TRBJ1-1; CDR3 length: 14; clone size: NA; CDR3 DNA: TGTGCCAGCTCACCTTATTTGGGACACGCTGAAGCTTTCTTT; CDR3 protein: CASSPYLGHAEAFF
V gene: TRBV10-3; D gene: NA; J gene: TRBJ1-3; CDR3 length: 16; clone size: NA; CDR3 DNA: TGTGCCATCAGTAAAGACAGGAGCAACTCTGGAAACACCATATATTTT; CDR3 protein: CAISKDRSNSGNTIYF
V gene: TRBV6-5; D gene: NA; J gene: TRBJ1-6; CDR3 length: 15; clone size: NA; CDR3 DNA: TGTGCCAGCAGGCCCCGGACAGACAACAATTCACCCCTCCACTTT; CDR3 protein: CASRPRTDNNSPLHF